The source of this T cell receptor beta chain is a study of T cell responses to AZD1222 COVID-19 vaccine. About the research overall: Investigators merged groups given second doses at roughly 4 or roughly 12 weeks. Whole-study results and caveats: Repertoire sampling happened only post peak T cell response. Donor demographics were predominantly white British with a female majority; clonal diversity may be underestimated. Two doses of AZD1222 preceded a rise in Spike-specific TCR breadth and depth.

Remarks on this clone: Its antigen is not known.

Profiling relied on immunoSEQ multiplex PCR, and the TCRdb table lists in-frame clones only, not all of them. The sample lists some 170,000 clones, roughly 91% seen once, with 1.6% in the top ten. Trimming removed 0 bases from V and 6 bases from J, with 12 bases in between. The CDR3 loop spans 14 amino acids. Germline CDR1 and CDR2: LGHNA and YSLEER. The source of this sequence is an adult in good health. Sequenced here: peripheral blood, sampled on day 0 of AZD1222 vaccination. The gene calls are TRBV4-3 and TRBJ2-7, with D unresolved. CDR3 amino acids: CASSQEMLGTEQYF. Written as DNA, the CDR3 is TGCGCCAGCAGCCAAGAGATGTTAGGTACCGAGCAGTACTTC.